This T cell receptor (beta chain) was captured by sequencing in a study of cytomegalovirus exposure and HLA in healthy donors. Study results and caveats: It was about 150 TCR beta chains that were listed as cytomegalovirus-associated. Rarity characterized most TCR sequences, yet some public TCRs appeared in many donors. A reported reduction in N-insertions relative to the roughly 710-donor mean was seen in an Asian-associated ancestry cluster in a later analysis.

As to this clone: What it binds is unknown.

Trimming at V came to 11 bases and at J to 5 bases, leaving 13 bases not matched to a gene. Looked up from germline, CDR1 is MNHEY and CDR2 is SMNVEV (reference sequence). There are 14 residues in the CDR3. Vbeta (60) and Jbeta (13) primers were used in the PCR. In the authors' methods: Counted up in a later analysis, unique TCR beta chains came to about 80 million, with about 9.9 million shared. The method was immunoSEQ multiplex PCR; TCRdb's version includes in-frame clones alone and lacks a portion of them. The D gene and trimming were derived from the DNA, and the V and J assignments and clone size from that table. The table records about 86,000 clones, roughly 77% of them present only once.

Sequences were obtained from PBMCs. This chain connects TRBV27 to TRBJ2-7; 9 bases map to TRBD2. This sequence was found in a woman aged 35 to 49 in good health and CMV-seropositive. The CDR3: CAPSAGGPRDEQYF. The CDR3 DNA reads TGTGCCCCATCAGCGGGGGGTCCGAGGGACGAGCAGTACTTC.